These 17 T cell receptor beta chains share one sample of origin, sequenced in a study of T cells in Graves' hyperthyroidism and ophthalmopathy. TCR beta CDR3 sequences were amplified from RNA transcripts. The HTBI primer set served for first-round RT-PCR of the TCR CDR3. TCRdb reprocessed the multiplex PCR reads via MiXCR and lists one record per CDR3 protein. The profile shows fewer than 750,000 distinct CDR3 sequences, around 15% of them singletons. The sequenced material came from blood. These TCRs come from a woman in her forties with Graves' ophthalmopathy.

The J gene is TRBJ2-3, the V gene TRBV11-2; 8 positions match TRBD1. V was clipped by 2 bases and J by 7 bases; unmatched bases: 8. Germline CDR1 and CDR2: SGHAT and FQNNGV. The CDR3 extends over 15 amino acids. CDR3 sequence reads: CASSLPPQGGNTQYF. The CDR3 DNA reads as TGTGCCAGCAGCTTACCCCCACAGGGGGGAAATACGCAGTATTTT.

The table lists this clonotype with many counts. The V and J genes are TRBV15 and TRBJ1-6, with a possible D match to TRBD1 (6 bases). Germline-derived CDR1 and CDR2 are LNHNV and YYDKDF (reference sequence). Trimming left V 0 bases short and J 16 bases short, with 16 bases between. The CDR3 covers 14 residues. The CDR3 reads CATSREQGVGELHF. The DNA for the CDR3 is TGTGCCACCAGCAGAGAACAGGGCGTGGGCGAGCTCCACTTT.

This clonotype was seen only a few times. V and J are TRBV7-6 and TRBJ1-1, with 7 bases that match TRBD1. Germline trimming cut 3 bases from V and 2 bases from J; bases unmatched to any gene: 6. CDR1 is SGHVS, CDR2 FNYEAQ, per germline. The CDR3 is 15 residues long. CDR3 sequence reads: CASSFAGGVNTEAFF. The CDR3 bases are TGTGCCAGCAGCTTTGCAGGGGGAGTTAACACTGAAGCTTTCTTT.

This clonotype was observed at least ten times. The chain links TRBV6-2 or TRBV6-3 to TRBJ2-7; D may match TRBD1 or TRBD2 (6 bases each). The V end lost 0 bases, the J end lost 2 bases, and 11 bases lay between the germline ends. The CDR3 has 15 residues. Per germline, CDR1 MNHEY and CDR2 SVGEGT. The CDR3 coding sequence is TGTGCCAGCAGTTACTCCGCGGGACAAGCCTACGAGCAGTACTTC. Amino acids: CASSYSAGQAYEQYF.

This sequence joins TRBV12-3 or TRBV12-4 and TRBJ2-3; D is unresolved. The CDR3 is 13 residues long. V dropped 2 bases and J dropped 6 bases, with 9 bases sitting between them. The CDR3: CASSLQHGDTQYF. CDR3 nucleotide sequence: TGTGCCAGCAGTTTACAGCATGGGGATACGCAGTATTTT.

In DNA form, the CDR3 reads TGTGCCAGCAGTCCGGGACAGGGGGCCGCCTCCTTGAGGGACGAGCAGTACTTC. Protein product: CASSPGQGAASLRDEQYF. The gene calls are TRBV12-3 or TRBV12-4 and TRBJ2-7; 12 bases map to TRBD1. V was clipped by 5 bases and J by 5 bases; unmatched bases: 16. The CDR3 loop spans 18 amino acids.

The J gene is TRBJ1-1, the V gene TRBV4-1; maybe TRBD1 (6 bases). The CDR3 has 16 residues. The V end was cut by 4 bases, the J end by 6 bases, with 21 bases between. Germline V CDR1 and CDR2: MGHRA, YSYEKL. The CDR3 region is CASSLKKTGSDAEAFF. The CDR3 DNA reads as TGCGCCAGCAGCCTCAAAAAGACAGGATCGGACGCTGAAGCTTTCTTT.

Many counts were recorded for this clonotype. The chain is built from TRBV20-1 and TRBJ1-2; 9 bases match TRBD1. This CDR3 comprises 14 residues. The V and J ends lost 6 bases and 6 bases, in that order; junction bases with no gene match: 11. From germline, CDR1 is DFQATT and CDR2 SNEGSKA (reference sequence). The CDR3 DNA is TGCAGTGCCTTACCCGGGACAGGGAGGGATGGCTACACCTTC. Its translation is CSALPGTGRDGYTF.

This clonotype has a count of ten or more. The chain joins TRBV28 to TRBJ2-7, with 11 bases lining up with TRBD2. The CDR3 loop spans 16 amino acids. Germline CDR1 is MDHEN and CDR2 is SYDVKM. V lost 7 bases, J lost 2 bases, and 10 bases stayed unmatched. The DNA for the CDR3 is TGTGCCAGCACCCCTTGGCTAGCGGGAGGAACCTACGAGCAGTACTTC. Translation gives CASTPWLAGGTYEQYF.

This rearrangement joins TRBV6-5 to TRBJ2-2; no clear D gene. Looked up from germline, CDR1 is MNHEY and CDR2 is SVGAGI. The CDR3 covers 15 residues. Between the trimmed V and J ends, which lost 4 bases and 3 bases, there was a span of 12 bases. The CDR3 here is CASSLPIDYTGELFF. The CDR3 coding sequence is TGTGCCAGCAGTTTACCCATAGACTACACCGGGGAGCTGTTTTTT.

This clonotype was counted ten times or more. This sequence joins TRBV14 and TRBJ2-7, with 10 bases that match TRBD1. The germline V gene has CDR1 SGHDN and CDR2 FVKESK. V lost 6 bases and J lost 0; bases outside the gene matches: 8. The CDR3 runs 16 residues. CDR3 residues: CASSRAGTGASYEQYF. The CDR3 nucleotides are TGTGCCAGCAGTCGCGCCGGGACAGGGGCCTCCTACGAGCAGTACTTC.

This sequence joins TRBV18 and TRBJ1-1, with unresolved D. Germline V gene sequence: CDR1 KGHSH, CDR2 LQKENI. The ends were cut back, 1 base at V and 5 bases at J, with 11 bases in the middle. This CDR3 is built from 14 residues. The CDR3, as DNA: TGTGCCAGCTCACCACAAAGGGATGGGACTGAAGCTTTCTTT. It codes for CASSPQRDGTEAFF.

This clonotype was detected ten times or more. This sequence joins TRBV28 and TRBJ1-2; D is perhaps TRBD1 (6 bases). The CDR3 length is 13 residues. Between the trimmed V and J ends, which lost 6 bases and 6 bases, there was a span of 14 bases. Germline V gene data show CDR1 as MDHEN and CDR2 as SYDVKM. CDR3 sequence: CASSPGGGDGYTF. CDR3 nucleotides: TGTGCCAGCAGCCCCGGAGGGGGAGATGGCTACACCTTC.

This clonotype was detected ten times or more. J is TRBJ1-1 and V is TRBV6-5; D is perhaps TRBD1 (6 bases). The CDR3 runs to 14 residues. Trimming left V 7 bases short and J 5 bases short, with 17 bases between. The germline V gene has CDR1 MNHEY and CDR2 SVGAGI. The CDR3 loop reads CASKGKGVITEAFF. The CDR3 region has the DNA TGTGCCAGCAAAGGGAAGGGGGTAATTACTGAAGCTTTCTTT.

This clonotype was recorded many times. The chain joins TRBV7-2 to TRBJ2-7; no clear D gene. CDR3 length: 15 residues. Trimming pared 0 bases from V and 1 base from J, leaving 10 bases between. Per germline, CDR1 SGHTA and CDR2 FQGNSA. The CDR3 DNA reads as TGTGCCAGCAGCTTAGCGGGCTGGAAATCCTACGAGCAGTACTTC. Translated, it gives CASSLAGWKSYEQYF. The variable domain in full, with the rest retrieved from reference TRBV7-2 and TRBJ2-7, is GAGVSQSPSNKVTEKGKDVELRCDPISGHTALYWYRQSLGQGLEFLIYFQGNSAPDKSGLPSDRFSAERTGGSVSTLTIQRTQQEDSAVYLCASSLAGWKSYEQYFGPGTRLTVT.

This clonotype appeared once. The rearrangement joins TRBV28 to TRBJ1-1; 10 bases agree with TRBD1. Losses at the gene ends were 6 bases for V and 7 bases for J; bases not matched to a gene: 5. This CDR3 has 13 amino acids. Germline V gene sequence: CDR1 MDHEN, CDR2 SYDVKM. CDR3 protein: CASRRQGAGEAFF. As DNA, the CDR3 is TGTGCCAGCAGACGACAGGGGGCTGGTGAAGCTTTCTTT.

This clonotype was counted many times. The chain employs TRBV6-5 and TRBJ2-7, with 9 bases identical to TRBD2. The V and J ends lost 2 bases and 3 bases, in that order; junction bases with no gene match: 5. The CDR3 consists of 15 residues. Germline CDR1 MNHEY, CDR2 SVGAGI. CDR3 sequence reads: CASSYRLAGFYEQYF. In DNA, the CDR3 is TGTGCCAGCAGTTACCGGCTAGCGGGGTTCTACGAGCAGTACTTC.